Included here is one TCR beta chain sequence, with context. The table lists this clonotype with a count of one. Its antigen is not yet known. It has no much larger one-base neighbor in the sample; base qualities were not kept. The library was made by 5' RACE. Sequencing used an Illumina HiSeq 2500. A second PCR of roughly 6 to 11 cycles was run with a J-beta primer mix and a sample-barcoded 5' primer. Each TCR beta cDNA molecule received a unique molecular identifier from a template-switch 5' adaptor carrying 12 random nucleotides. Each sample yielded at least 3 million CDR3-containing paired-end reads. First-strand cDNA synthesis was performed from all RNA using the Mint cDNA synthesis kit, with priming by a TRBC-specific oligonucleotide. Following uracil-DNA glycosylase treatment, a first 18-cycle PCR with universal primers M1SS and BC2_uni_R was performed on all cDNA. The original methods were these. For normalization, 1 million high-quality reads, each with a distinct molecular identifier, were randomly selected from each sample. Instead of being binned into consensus sequences, reads that shared molecular identifiers were thrown out. CDR3 identification, clonotype clustering and error correction used MiTCR with a Q25 quality threshold and the strictest error-elimination algorithm. A nonparametric unseen species model with Euler transformation was used to estimate a lower bound on total TCR beta diversity. TCRdb redid the processing of the public reads, applying fastp at Q25 and MiXCR, and retained in-frame beta chains. Identical CDR3 protein sequences are pooled into one entry, listed with their most common genes and DNA. TCRdb, not the authors, supplied the V and J calls. For this sample the table gives 1 million or so distinct CDR3 sequences, of which around 25% were detected only once. The top ten hold around 0.75% of the sample.

The roughly 39 donors, aged roughly 6 to 95 years, were systemically healthy Caucasian individuals from Russia. Around 9.7 milliliters of peripheral blood were collected from each donor into EDTA-treated Vacutainer tubes. Ficoll-Paque density-gradient centrifugation was used to isolate PBMCs, with at least 6.5 million per sample. Total RNA, at least 5.5 micrograms per sample, was extracted from PBMCs with Trizol reagent. The percentages of naive CD45RAhigh/CD27high T cells were determined by flow cytometry on a PBMC aliquot from every donor. This sample stems from a study of blood T cells in healthy people across ages (dated by TCRdb to the mid-2010s). Regarding the research as a whole: In model experiments, template switching captured about one uniquely barcoded TCR beta cDNA molecule for every two T cells. The study analyzed two additional independent replicas of 1 million unique cDNA reads from the same blood draw for two donors, one aged 18 to 29 and one aged 80 or older. Using deep sequencing normalized with unique cDNA molecular identifiers, the study measured how TCR beta repertoire diversity changes with age. Four age groups were formed from the donors: young (average approximately 15 years), middle-aged (around 40), aged (approximately 60) and long-lived (around 82).

What the work shows at the level of the full study, not this receptor alone: Compared with the aged group, the long-lived group had more naive CD4+ T cells, fewer expanded clones and increased TCR diversity, suggesting age selection. Total diversity estimates from one million sequenced T cells were considered lower bounds and underestimates. The percentage of naive T cells measured by flow cytometry correlated strongly with observed TCR beta diversity. As age increased, observed TCR beta diversity per million T cells dropped in a roughly linear way, and a significant reduction was already evident by age 40. Conclusive comparison of naive and antigen-experienced compartments was prevented by the profiling of bulk unsorted PBMCs. The CMV infection status of donors was not known, potentially confounding age-related changes in expanded clonotypes.

Deletion took 2 bases off V and 6 bases off J, with a span of 11 bases between the germline ends. CDR1 LNHDA and CDR2 SQIVND were looked up in the germline V gene (reference sequence). The CDR3 starts with the cysteine, ends with the phenylalanine, and has 13 residues. Only the CDR3 region is kept as DNA, spanning 39 bases read in frame from base 1. These data are also associated with another study on T cells of mothers and their children. As noted in the second study: The donors were nine systemically healthy Caucasian individuals, made up of three mothers and their six children. cDNA synthesis consumed the entire amount of extracted RNA, loaded at around 1.4 ug RNA in each 15 ul reaction. In the second PCR, the M1S primer introduced both the sample barcodes and 2-4 random nucleotides. Over 8.5 million TCR beta CDR3 reads came from each mother, compared with around 3 million reads from each child. TCR recombination output is similarly shaped by thymic selection in related and unrelated pairs, with a minor effect exerted by inherited differences. Related mother-child pairs always showed normalized repertoire overlap that was slightly higher than in unrelated mother-child pairs, though the difference was never significant. With a sensitivity of about 100 clones per million clonotypes, no persistent microchimeric T cell clones were detected. The study used deep NGS to compare TCR beta repertoires of mothers and children, seeking features distinguishing related mother-child pairs from unrelated individuals. On average, the children were approximately 12 +/- 4 years old, while the mothers were approximately 40 +/- 4 years old. After adapters were ligated using NEBNext reagents, the libraries underwent 100+100 nt paired-end sequencing on an Illumina HiSeq 2000. To prevent cross-contamination, the mother and child libraries were prepared one month apart and sequenced in separate runs. For each donor, somewhere between about 450,000 and 2,100,000 distinct TCR beta clonotypes were identified. Naive TCR beta clonotypes were estimated from low-frequency clonotypes matched to each donor's FACS-determined naive share, without sorting.

The chain is made from TRBV19 and TRBJ2-7; the D segment could be TRBD2, given 6 matching bases. The clonotype originates from a girl aged 2 to 9 in good health. The sample comprised blood. The nucleotide sequence is given as TGTGCCAGTAGTATATCTGGAGGGGTCGAGCAGTACTTC. It specifies CASSISGGVEQYF. Supplemented by the reference TRBV19 and TRBJ2-7 proteins around the CDR3, the complete variable domain is DGGITQSPKYLFRKEGQNVTLSCEQNLNHDAMYWYRQDPGQGLRLIYYSQIVNDFQKGDIAEGYSVSREKKESFPLTVTSAQKNPTAFYLCASSISGGVEQYFGPGTRLTVT.